Below are 30 T cell receptor beta chains sequenced from a single sample in a study of T-cell memory formation after mild COVID-19. TCRdb redid the calling of the 5' RACE reads with MiXCR, one entry per CDR3 protein. There are around 250,000 distinct CDR3 sequences in the sample; 15% to 20% occur only once, and under 25% lies in the top ten. The sequenced material came from PBMCs or a T cell subset sorted from them (not recorded which). The origin of the receptors is a young man who had mild COVID-19 (a few samples of this study predate the infection). Cell type and time point are not known.

The V and J genes are TRBV20-1 and TRBJ2-1; 10 positions agree with TRBD2. This CDR3 contains 17 residues. Germline loops: CDR1 DFQATT, CDR2 SNEGSKA (reference sequence). Losses at the gene ends were 0 bases for V and 4 bases for J; bases not matched to a gene: 9. The CDR3 DNA reads as TGCAGTGCTAGAGATTTGACTAGCGGGTTGAATTACAATGAGCAGTTCTTC. This codes for CSARDLTSGLNYNEQFF.

The V call is TRBV5-1, the J call TRBJ1-1; tentative D call: TRBD1 (6 bases). Deletions cut 1 base from V and 3 bases from J, with 16 bases between. Germline loops: CDR1 SGHRS, CDR2 YFSETQ. The CDR3 has 16 amino acids. The CDR3 region has the DNA TGCGCCAGCAGCTTGTTCCCAGGGGAATGGGACACTGAAGCTTTCTTT. Translation: CASSLFPGEWDTEAFF.

The chain couples TRBV6-5 to TRBJ1-1; possible D gene TRBD1, 5 bases. Germline V lookup: CDR1 MNHEY, CDR2 SVGAGI. The CDR3 is 17 amino acids. With 4 bases removed from V and 0 bases from J, the gap between germline ends came to 18 bases. The CDR3 DNA is TGTGCCAGCAGTTTCTCTATGAGGGGAGGCCTGAACACTGAAGCTTTCTTT. Translating gives CASSFSMRGGLNTEAFF.

The V call is TRBV28, the J call TRBJ2-3, with 12 bases fitting TRBD2. V trimming: 7 bases; J trimming: 3 bases; junction bases outside the gene matches: 5. From germline, CDR1 is MDHEN and CDR2 SYDVKM. This CDR3 is built from 15 residues. The CDR3 DNA sequence: TGTGCCAGCAATTGGACTAGCGGGGTAACAGATACGCAGTATTTT. It codes for CASNWTSGVTDTQYF.

The rearrangement links TRBV6-5 to TRBJ1-3; unclear D gene. V lost 8 bases and J lost 6, with 11 bases in between. The length of the CDR3 is 12 residues. Germline V gene sequence: CDR1 MNHEY, CDR2 SVGAGI. CDR3 residues: CASYSGVNTIYF. CDR3 in DNA: TGTGCCAGCTACAGTGGGGTAAACACCATATATTTT.

This clonotype was counted a few times. CDR3 sequence (DNA): TGTGCCAGTAGTATTGGCTTCCGGGACAGCAATCAGCCCCAGCATTTT. Encoded protein: CASSIGFRDSNQPQHF. V gene TRBV19 combines with J gene TRBJ1-5, with a weak D call TRBD1 (5 bases). This CDR3 is built from 16 residues. Germline values: CDR1 LNHDA, CDR2 SQIVND (reference sequence). V lost 3 bases and J 1 base, leaving 13 bases between the germline ends. The full variable domain, rest sourced from reference TRBV19 and TRBJ1-5, is DGGITQSPKYLFRKEGQNVTLSCEQNLNHDAMYWYRQDPGQGLRLIYYSQIVNDFQKGDIAEGYSVSREKKESFPLTVTSAQKNPTAFYLCASSIGFRDSNQPQHFGDGTRLSIL.

This clonotype appeared a few times. The chain employs TRBV5-1 and TRBJ1-2, with D perhaps matching TRBD1 (5 bases). Trimming took 3 bases from V and 3 from J, leaving 15 bases between them. CDR1 and CDR2 from the germline V gene are SGHRS and YFSETQ. The CDR3 extends over 15 amino acids. The CDR3 DNA reads TGCGCCAGCAGCTCTGGTGAAGTGGGGGACTATGGCTACACCTTC. It encodes CASSSGEVGDYGYTF.

The chain employs TRBV5-1 and TRBJ2-3, with 10 nucleotides matching TRBD1. The trim removed 5 bases at V and 3 bases at J, leaving 6 bases unmatched. CDR1 and CDR2 from the germline V gene are SGHRS and YFSETQ. CDR3 length: 15 residues. DNA of the CDR3: TGCGCCAGCAGGGGGACAGGGGTTTATACAGATACGCAGTATTTT. This sequence encodes CASRGTGVYTDTQYF. The variable domain in full, completed from reference TRBV5-1 and TRBJ2-3, reads KAGVTQTPRYLIKTRGQQVTLSCSPISGHRSVSWYQQTPGQGLQFLFEYFSETQRNKGNFPGRFSGRQFSNSRSEMNVSTLELGDSALYLCASRGTGVYTDTQYFGPGTRLTVL.

This chain links TRBV9 with TRBJ2-7; 7 bases are a match to TRBD1. CDR1 is SGDLS, CDR2 YYNGEE, per germline. This CDR3 comprises 14 residues. The J segment lost 2 bases and the V segment lost 2 bases, leaving 4 bases of the junction unmatched. The CDR3 region has the DNA TGTGCCAGCAGCGTGGAACAGGGGCCCTACGAGCAGTACTTC. Its translation is CASSVEQGPYEQYF.

The CDR3 bases are TGTGCCAGCAGCTCCCCCCGACTAGCGGGTAGTGAGCAGTTCTTC. Translating it yields CASSSPRLAGSEQFF. The chain combines TRBV11-1 with TRBJ2-1; 10 positions agree with TRBD2. This CDR3 is built from 15 residues. Trimming cost V 4 bases and J 9 bases; bases outside gene matches: 9. Germline-derived CDR1 and CDR2 are SGHAT and FQDESV (reference sequence).

The table lists this clonotype with many counts. The chain carries TRBV7-2 and TRBJ1-1, with 8 bases matching TRBD1. J gave up 5 bases and V 5 bases, and 19 bases lay outside the gene matches. From germline, CDR1 is SGHTA and CDR2 FQGNSA. The CDR3 contains 18 residues. The CDR3 is CASSPRRTGNEWRTEAFF. DNA of the CDR3: TGTGCCAGCAGCCCCCGCCGGACAGGGAATGAATGGAGGACTGAAGCTTTCTTT.

This chain joins TRBV4-1 and TRBJ2-2, with D unresolved. The length of the CDR3 is 14 residues. The V end lost 4 bases, the J end lost 4 bases, and 10 bases lay between the germline ends. Germline V gives CDR1 MGHRA, CDR2 YSYEKL. The CDR3 here is CASSRHLATGELFF. The CDR3 coding sequence is TGCGCCAGCAGCCGACACTTAGCCACCGGGGAGCTGTTTTTT.

The V gene is TRBV12-3 or TRBV12-4, the J gene TRBJ1-5, with D possibly being TRBD1 (5 bases). Trimming shortened V by 3 bases and J by 9 bases, and 12 bases separated the two germline ends. The CDR3 is 13 residues long. The DNA of the CDR3 is TGTGCCAGCAGTTTCTCGGGGGAGCGGCCCCAGCATTTT. Translating it yields CASSFSGERPQHF.

This clonotype was detected a few times. The rearrangement joins TRBV4-2 to TRBJ2-1; possible D gene TRBD1, 6 bases. V dropped 1 base and J dropped 6 bases, with 10 bases sitting between them. The CDR3 is made up of 14 amino acids. The V gene's germline CDR1 is LGHNA and CDR2 YNFKEQ. This CDR3 is CASSQVWGRNEQFF. The DNA for the CDR3 is TGTGCCAGCAGCCAAGTGTGGGGGCGCAATGAGCAGTTCTTC.

The CDR3 nucleotides are TGTGCCAGCTCACCACGCACAGGCGACGAAGCTTTCTTT. As protein: CASSPRTGDEAFF. The chain couples TRBV18 to TRBJ1-1, with D maybe TRBD1 (5 bases). This CDR3 is built from 13 residues. Trimming pared 1 base from V and 8 bases from J, leaving 11 bases between. Germline V gene sequence: CDR1 KGHSH, CDR2 LQKENI.

In its sample, this clonotype was seen many times. The junction shows a germline mismatch at one end, possibly a read error. The chain links TRBV5-1 to TRBJ1-1; D uncertain. The CDR3 sequence is 13 residues long. CDR1 is SGHRS, CDR2 YFSETQ, per germline. The CDR3, as DNA: TGTGCCAGCAGCTTAGAAGGGAACACTGAAGCTTTCTTT. Residues: CASSLEGNTEAFF.

The rearrangement links TRBV4-1 to TRBJ2-7; possible D gene TRBD2, 5 bases. Trimming removed 0 bases at V and 6 bases at J, with 12 bases between. CDR1 MGHRA and CDR2 YSYEKL come from the germline V gene. The CDR3 is 14 residues long. CDR3 residues: CASSQDPLAGEQYV. CDR3 coding DNA: TGCGCCAGCAGCCAAGATCCGTTGGCGGGCGAGCAGTACGTC.

V gene TRBV7-3 combines with J gene TRBJ1-1; D ambiguous. Per the germline V gene, CDR1 is SGHTA and CDR2 is FQGTGA. This CDR3 is built from 17 residues. Between the trimmed V and J ends, which lost 2 bases and 4 bases, there was a span of 20 bases. CDR3 sequence reads: CASSLEGNYHRTTEAFF. The CDR3 DNA follows: TGTGCCAGCAGCTTAGAAGGGAACTATCACCGAACCACTGAAGCTTTCTTT.

This clonotype was counted at least ten times. This CDR3 reads CASSLNGAQDTQYF. In nucleotides, the CDR3 is TGTGCCAGCAGTTTAAACGGGGCCCAAGATACGCAGTATTTT. The V and J genes are TRBV6-5 and TRBJ2-3; D tentatively fits TRBD1 or TRBD2 (5 bases each). This CDR3 is built from 14 residues. Trimming took 4 bases from V and 5 from J, leaving 13 bases between them. Germline CDR1 reads MNHEY; CDR2 reads SVGAGI.

The table lists this clonotype with a few counts. The gene calls are TRBV7-9 and TRBJ1-2; perhaps TRBD1 as D (5 bases). With 5 bases removed from V and 4 bases from J, the gap between germline ends came to 11 bases. The CDR3 runs to 13 residues. Germline lookup yields CDR1 SEHNR and CDR2 FQNEAQ (reference sequence). Here the CDR3 reads CASSPGLPYGYTF. Here the CDR3 DNA reads TGTGCCAGCAGCCCGGGACTGCCCTATGGCTACACCTTC. Using reference TRBV7-9 and TRBJ1-2 for the parts outside the CDR3, the full variable domain is DTGVSQNPRHKITKRGQNVTFRCDPISEHNRLYWYRQTLGQGPEFLTYFQNEAQLEKSRLLSDRFSAERPKGSFSTLEIQRTEQGDSAMYLCASSPGLPYGYTFGSGTRLTVV.

The J gene is TRBJ2-3, the V gene TRBV14, with 12 bases aligning to TRBD2. Trimming removed 4 bases from V and 5 bases from J; junction bases left unmatched: 13. Germline V gene data show CDR1 as SGHDN and CDR2 as FVKESK. The CDR3 has 18 amino acids. CDR3 in amino acids: CASSRGLAGIRTRDTQYF. The CDR3, as DNA: TGTGCCAGCAGCCGAGGACTAGCGGGGATCAGGACACGAGATACGCAGTATTTT.

There are many counts of this clonotype. The V gene is TRBV7-6, the J gene TRBJ1-6; D is unresolved. The germline V and J ends were trimmed by 4 bases and 9 bases, with 7 bases remaining between them. Per germline, CDR1 SGHVS and CDR2 FNYEAQ. This CDR3 is 12 amino acids long. The CDR3 DNA sequence: TGTGCCAGCAGCTACCCCGGTTCACCCCTCCACTTT. Amino acid sequence: CASSYPGSPLHF.

The rearrangement uses TRBV7-2 and TRBJ1-3; D perhaps matches TRBD1 (6 bases). The CDR3 loop spans 16 amino acids. V lost 2 bases, J lost 0 bases, and 11 bases lay in between. Germline V CDR1 and CDR2: SGHTA, FQGNSA. The CDR3 DNA follows: TGTGCCAGCAGCTTATTCGCGGGACACTCTGGAAACACCATATATTTT. Translated, it gives CASSLFAGHSGNTIYF.

This clonotype turned up a few times. The rearrangement joins TRBV10-1 to TRBJ2-7; D might be TRBD1 or TRBD2, each matching 6 bases. Trimming took off 10 bases at V and 9 bases at J, with 28 bases between the two ends. The CDR3 runs 15 residues. Germline lookup yields CDR1 WNHNN and CDR2 SYGVQD (reference sequence). In DNA form, the CDR3 reads TGCGCCACCTCGATGGAGGGACGGACAGAGAAAGGGCAGTACTTC. Its translation is CATSMEGRTEKGQYF.

V is TRBV27 and J is TRBJ2-1; TRBD1 or TRBD2 may be the D gene (6 bases each). The CDR3 has 13 amino acids. The V gene's germline CDR1 is MNHEY and CDR2 SMNVEV (reference sequence). V shed 3 bases and J shed 12 bases, with 15 bases lying between them. The CDR3 DNA reads TGTGCCAGCAGTTTTGGACCAACGGGGGCGCAGTTCTTC. This codes for CASSFGPTGAQFF.

The rearrangement uses TRBV11-3 and TRBJ2-7, with D perhaps given as TRBD1 or TRBD2 (5 bases each). The germline V and J ends were trimmed by 9 bases and 3 bases, with 15 bases remaining between them. The CDR3 has 13 residues. In germline, CDR1 is SGHNT, CDR2 YENEEA. The CDR3 DNA sequence: TGTGCCAGGGATGGTTTGGGGGACTACGAGCAGTACTTC. Its protein is CARDGLGDYEQYF.

This chain uses TRBV21-1 with TRBJ1-5; the table's TRBD1 call for D was not verified on the DNA. TRBV21-1 is a known pseudogene. The CDR3 has 16 amino acids. The CDR3 region is CASSLAEGQINQPQHF. The CDR3 DNA reads TGTGCCAGCAGCCTCGCCGAGGGACAGATCAATCAGCCCCAGCATTTT.

A few counts support this clonotype. V is TRBV7-9 and J is TRBJ2-3; TRBD2 matches 14 bases. The germline gives CDR1 SEHNR, CDR2 FQNEAQ (reference sequence). V dropped 5 bases and J dropped 4; count of bases not matched to a gene: 8. This CDR3 has 17 amino acids. The CDR3 region is CASSDYSGLAGADTQYF. Written as DNA, the CDR3 is TGTGCCAGCAGCGATTACTCGGGACTAGCGGGGGCAGATACGCAGTATTTT.

The chain employs TRBV19 and TRBJ2-2; unclear D gene. Trimming removed 5 bases at V and 5 bases at J, with 9 bases between. CDR1 and CDR2 (germline): LNHDA, SQIVND (reference sequence). This CDR3 spans 13 amino acids. The CDR3 nucleotides are TGTGCCAGTAGTCCTGTCTGGACCGGGGAGCTGTTTTTT. Translating gives CASSPVWTGELFF.

This clonotype has a handful of counts. V and J are TRBV3-1 and TRBJ1-2; D might be TRBD1 (6 bases). Germline CDR1 reads LGHDT; CDR2 reads YNNKEL (reference sequence). The CDR3 consists of 14 residues. V lost 0 bases and J lost 3, with 8 bases in between. The CDR3 region is CASSQDAGDYGYTF. The CDR3 nucleotides are TGTGCCAGCAGCCAAGACGCAGGGGACTATGGCTACACCTTC. Together with reference TRBV3-1 and TRBJ1-2, the CDR3 gives the full variable domain: DTAVSQTPKYLVTQMGNDKSIKCEQNLGHDTMYWYKQDSKKFLKIMFSYNNKELIINETVPNRFSPKSPDKAHLNLHINSLELGDSAVYFCASSQDAGDYGYTFGSGTRLTVV.